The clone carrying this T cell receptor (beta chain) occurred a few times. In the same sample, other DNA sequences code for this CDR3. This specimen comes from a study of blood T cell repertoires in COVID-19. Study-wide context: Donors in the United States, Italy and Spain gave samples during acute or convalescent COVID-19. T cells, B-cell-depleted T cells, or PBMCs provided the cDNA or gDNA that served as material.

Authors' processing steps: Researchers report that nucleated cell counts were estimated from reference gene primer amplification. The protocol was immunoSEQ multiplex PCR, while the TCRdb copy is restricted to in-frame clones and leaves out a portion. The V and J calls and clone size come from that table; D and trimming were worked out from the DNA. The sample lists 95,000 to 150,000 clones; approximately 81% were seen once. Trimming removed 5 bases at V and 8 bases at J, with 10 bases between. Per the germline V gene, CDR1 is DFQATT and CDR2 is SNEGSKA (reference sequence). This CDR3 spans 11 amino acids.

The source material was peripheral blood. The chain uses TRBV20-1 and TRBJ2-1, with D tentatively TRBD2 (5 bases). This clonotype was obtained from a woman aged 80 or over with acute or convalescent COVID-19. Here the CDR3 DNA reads TGCAGTGCTGGACTCGGGGATGAGCAGTTCTTC. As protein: CSAGLGDEQFF.